These 2 T cell receptor beta chains originate from one sample sequenced in a study of T cell repertoires in cytomegalovirus infection. Antigens for these TCRs are unknown. TCRdb re-called the reads through MiXCR, storing one row per CDR3 protein. The sample gives roughly 340,000 distinct CDR3 sequences, 25% to 35% of which show up once; approximately 20% is in the top ten. The input for sequencing was cultured PBMCs, taken from culture after CMV antigen stimulation. The source of these receptors is a human donor in good health (CMV status not recorded). Some clones in this sample may be carry-over from other donors' samples.

This clonotype came up many times. The chain couples TRBV7-6 to TRBJ1-1, with 9 bases identical to TRBD1. The CDR3 has 14 residues. CDR1 and CDR2 from the germline V gene are SGHVS and FNYEAQ. The V gene end was trimmed by 5 bases and the J gene end by 4 bases; junction bases not matched to a gene: 5. As DNA, the CDR3 is TGTGCCAGCAGCCCGGACAGGGGATTCACTGAAGCTTTCTTT. Its protein product is CASSPDRGFTEAFF.

The count of this clonotype is one. This chain connects TRBV19 to TRBJ2-7; 9 nucleotides align to TRBD1. V lost 7 bases and J lost 2; bases outside the gene matches: 6. The CDR3 loop spans 14 amino acids. Germline values: CDR1 LNHDA, CDR2 SQIVND (reference sequence). CDR3: CASTTGQGAYEQYF. The CDR3 DNA follows: TGTGCCAGTACCACGGGACAGGGAGCCTACGAGCAGTACTTC.